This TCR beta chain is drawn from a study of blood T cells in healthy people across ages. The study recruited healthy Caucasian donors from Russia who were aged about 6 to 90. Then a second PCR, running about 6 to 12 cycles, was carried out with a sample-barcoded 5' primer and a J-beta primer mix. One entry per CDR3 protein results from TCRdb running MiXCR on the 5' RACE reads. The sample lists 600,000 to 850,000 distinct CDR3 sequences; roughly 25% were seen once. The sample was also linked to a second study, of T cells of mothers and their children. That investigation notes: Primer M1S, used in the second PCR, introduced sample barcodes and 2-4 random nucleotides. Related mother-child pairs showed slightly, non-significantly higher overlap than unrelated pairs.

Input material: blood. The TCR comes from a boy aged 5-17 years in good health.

CDR3 region: CASSSLKKAEAFF. CDR3 coding DNA: TGTGCCAGCAGTTCCTTAAAAAAAGCTGAAGCTTTCTTT. The chain recombines TRBV12-3 or TRBV12-4 with TRBJ1-1; D is unresolved. Trimming pared 4 bases from V and 6 bases from J, leaving 12 bases between. The CDR3 covers 13 residues.